These 6 T cell receptor beta chains were all obtained from the same sample, sequenced in a study of cytomegalovirus exposure and HLA in healthy donors. PCR amplification relied on 60 Vbeta primers (plus 13 Jbeta primers). The table came from immunoSEQ multiplex PCR; TCRdb's copy has only in-frame clones and leaves some out. The sample consists of 150,000 to 160,000 clones, approximately 80% of them appearing once. Sequencing was done on a sample of PBMCs. These receptors all stem from a man aged 30 to 39 in good health and CMV-seropositive.

This clone appeared a few times. The chain links TRBV19 to TRBJ1-5; tentatively, D is TRBD1 (5 bases). Deletions cut 8 bases from V and 4 bases from J, with 21 bases between. In germline, CDR1 is LNHDA, CDR2 SQIVND (reference sequence). The length of the CDR3 is 16 residues. The CDR3 DNA follows: TGTGCCAGTTCCCCCCCGGGGGACCTGGGGAATCAGCCCCAGCATTTT. Its translation is CASSPPGDLGNQPQHF.

The chain couples TRBV7-2 to TRBJ2-2; the match to TRBD2 covers 10 bases. This CDR3 contains 16 residues. Per the germline V gene, CDR1 is SGHTA and CDR2 is FQGNSA. The ends lost 5 bases at V and 1 base at J; junction bases unmatched: 4. The CDR3 DNA reads TGTGCCAGCAGCCCCCGGACTAGCGGGAACACCGGGGAGCTGTTTTTT. Translating gives CASSPRTSGNTGELFF.

The chain joins TRBV5-8 to TRBJ2-3; 13 bases align to TRBD2. Germline CDR1 reads SGHTS; CDR2 reads YDEGEE. The CDR3 consists of 16 residues. The trim removed 4 bases at V and 4 bases at J, leaving 6 bases unmatched. The CDR3 DNA sequence: TGTGCCAGCAGCCCAGGACTAGCGGGAGTCGCAGATACGCAGTATTTT. It translates to CASSPGLAGVADTQYF.

Comments on this clone: This specimen includes other DNA sequences encoding the same CDR3. The chain recombines TRBV27 with TRBJ2-5; TRBD1 is a possible D gene (6 bases). The CDR3 has 14 amino acids. V was cut by 2 bases and J by 3 bases, with 10 bases left in between. Germline CDR1 MNHEY, CDR2 SMNVEV (reference sequence). This CDR3 reads CASSLQTGKETQYF. The CDR3, as DNA: TGTGCCAGCAGTTTACAGACAGGAAAAGAGACCCAGTACTTC.

V and J are TRBV28 and TRBJ2-2; the match to TRBD2 covers 12 bases. From germline, CDR1 is MDHEN and CDR2 SYDVKM. This CDR3 region has 22 residues. Trimming cost V 2 bases and J 4 bases; bases outside gene matches: 20. The CDR3 nucleotides read TGTGCCAGCAGTTTAGCCGGTGACCAATCTAGCGGGAGGGCCGGGAGCACCGGGGAGCTGTTTTTT. Protein: CASSLAGDQSSGRAGSTGELFF.

The chain couples TRBV7-6 to TRBJ2-7; 7 bases are a match to TRBD2. CDR1 is SGHVS and CDR2 is FNYEAQ in the germline V gene. The junction had 3 bases not matched to a gene; V was cut back by 1 base and J by 3 bases. This CDR3 is built from 14 residues. Here the CDR3 reads CASSLGLAVYEQYF. CDR3 bases: TGTGCCAGCAGCTTAGGCCTAGCGGTCTACGAGCAGTACTTC.